Below, one TCR beta chain is given with its context. The antigen remains unidentified. The data derive from a study of T cell repertoires in ileal Crohn's disease. Study background: Five hundred nanograms of biopsy DNA per sample underwent TCRB immunosequencing. Broader study findings: Compared with CD4 T cells, sorted CD8 cells carried more expanded clones. Compared with non-smokers, active smokers at surgery showed more clonal expansions.

CDR3 size: 17 residues. V was clipped by 1 base and J by 5 bases, with 19 bases between them. Per the germline V gene, CDR1 is MRHNA and CDR2 is SNTAGT. Time point given: inflamed ileum from the surgical specimen. Only in-frame clones appear in the TCRdb table, and some are missing; sequencing was by immunoSEQ multiplex PCR. Of over 15,000 clones listed, approximately 92% are singletons. This rearrangement joins TRBV6-4 to TRBJ2-3; D possibly uses TRBD1 or TRBD2 (5 bases each). This clonotype was sampled from an adult with Crohn's disease. What was sequenced was ileal tissue. The CDR3 nucleotides are TGTGCCAGCAGTGACTGTCAAACCGGGACCTGGAGAGATACGCAGTATTTT. It encodes CASSDCQTGTWRDTQYF.